This T cell receptor (beta chain) was sequenced during a study of neurological immune-mediated disorders. Study-level points and caveats: CDR3 amino acid sequences found in expanded clones were never shared across subjects, suggesting private repertoires in all groups. HTLV-1-associated myelopathy ranked highest for TCR clonal expansion and multiple sclerosis lowest, beneath healthy controls. When the repertoires were sorted by phylogenetic grouping, those of 18 of 34 multiple sclerosis patients ended up in one related-CDR3 cluster, a possible signature.

TCRdb fed the 5' RACE reads into MiXCR, producing one record per CDR3 protein. The data contain 65,000 to 85,000 distinct CDR3 sequences, around 3% of them seen just once; the ten biggest clones take up under 6.5%. 2 million PBMCs stored at -80 C were the source of the unsorted libraries. This CDR3 region has 12 residues. CDR1 and CDR2 from the germline V gene are MNHEY and SMNVEV (reference sequence). Between the trimmed V and J ends, which lost 5 bases and 3 bases, there was a span of 6 bases. This clonotype was counted at least ten times. Its target is not known. The TCR sequence derives from a woman between 45 and 60 years old with multiple sclerosis. The V and J genes are TRBV27 and TRBJ2-3; D gene uncertain. Specimen: PBMCs. CDR3 coding DNA: TGTGCCAGCAGTCCCACTACAGATACGCAGTATTTT. Translated, it gives CASSPTTDTQYF.